These 21 T cell receptor beta chains came from one sample sequenced in a study of regulatory T cells in long-lasting Graves disease. As to time point: persistent/refractory GD, antithyroid drugs over 5 years with positive TRAb. RNA from PBMCs was the source of the TCR library. CDR3 regions were amplified by Arm-PCR using iRepertoire HTBI primers to build TCR beta libraries. Using its own MiXCR run on the multiplex PCR reads, TCRdb lists one record per CDR3 protein. Among roughly 500,000 distinct CDR3 sequences listed, 22% were seen once. Source: peripheral blood mononuclear cells (PBMCs), taken when the disease was refractory, from a patient treated with antithyroid drugs. The receptors originated from a female donor with Graves disease.

This clonotype was seen many times. J is TRBJ2-7 and V is TRBV28; D not certain. Trimming cost V 7 bases and J 3 bases, with 13 bases left between them. The CDR3 loop spans 13 amino acids. Germline V gene lookup returns CDR1 MDHEN and CDR2 SYDVKM. The CDR3 spells CASNLGPLYEQYF. CDR3 sequence (DNA): TGTGCCAGCAATCTCGGGCCACTCTACGAGCAGTACTTC.

This clonotype was recorded at least ten times. This chain joins TRBV24-1 and TRBJ2-7; D might be TRBD2 (6 bases). The length of the CDR3 is 13 residues. Germline lookup yields CDR1 KGHDR and CDR2 SFDVKD. V lost 3 bases and J lost 7, with 12 bases in between. This CDR3 is CATSDGGLLEQYF. The CDR3 nucleotides are TGTGCCACCAGTGATGGAGGGCTACTGGAGCAGTACTTC.

The CDR3 spells CASSQHTGTGIRYEQYF. For the CDR3, the DNA is TGTGCCAGCAGCCAGCACACCGGGACAGGGATACGCTACGAGCAGTACTTC. The rearrangement uses TRBV14 and TRBJ2-7, with 9 bases matching TRBD1. CDR3 length: 17 residues. V lost 3 bases, J lost 3 bases, and 12 bases stayed unmatched. CDR1 is SGHDN, CDR2 FVKESK, per germline.

The table lists this clonotype with a few counts. This chain's CDR3 is CASSQGTGGEAFF. The CDR3 DNA sequence: TGTGCCAGCAGCCAGGGGACAGGGGGTGAAGCTTTCTTT. The rearrangement uses TRBV7-9 and TRBJ1-1; 11 bases line up with TRBD1. The CDR3 has 13 amino acids. CDR1 and CDR2 (germline): SEHNR, FQNEAQ (reference sequence). J lost 7 bases, V lost 5 bases, and 3 bases had no gene match. The variable domain in full, with the rest retrieved from reference TRBV7-9 and TRBJ1-1, is DTGVSQNPRHKITKRGQNVTFRCDPISEHNRLYWYRQTLGQGPEFLTYFQNEAQLEKSRLLSDRFSAERPKGSFSTLEIQRTEQGDSAMYLCASSQGTGGEAFFGQGTRLTVV.

The sample holds a few counts of this clonotype. The gene calls are TRBV19 and TRBJ1-1; 10 bases map to TRBD1. CDR1 and CDR2 (germline): LNHDA, SQIVND (reference sequence). There are 15 residues in the CDR3. The V segment lost 6 bases and the J segment 13 bases; nucleotides outside the gene matches: 17. The CDR3 loop reads CASSTSAGTGANGFF. The CDR3 DNA sequence: TGTGCCAGTAGCACGTCCGCCGGGACAGGGGCCAATGGTTTCTTT.

This clonotype was recorded a few times. At one boundary the junction diverges from the germline segment, which might be a read error. The V gene is TRBV6-1, the J gene TRBJ2-1; 11 nucleotides line up with TRBD2. The length of the CDR3 is 14 residues. Germline CDR1 MNHNS, CDR2 SASEGT. This CDR3 reads CASSEARTSGGVLF. The CDR3 region has the DNA TGTGCCAGCAGTGAAGCGCGAACTAGCGGGGGCGTCCTCTTC.

This clonotype showed up just a few times. This chain joins TRBV20-1 and TRBJ2-4, with D perhaps TRBD1 (5 bases). This CDR3 has 13 amino acids. Germline V gene data show CDR1 as DFQATT and CDR2 as SNEGSKA (reference sequence). With 7 bases removed from V and 6 bases from J, the gap between germline ends came to 16 bases. The CDR3 here is CSVQGDWGNIQYF. The CDR3 coding sequence is TGCAGTGTCCAAGGGGATTGGGGAAACATTCAGTACTTC.

The chain has TRBV28 and TRBJ1-1; TRBD1 aligns across 7 bases. The junction had 7 bases not matched to a gene; V was cut back by 6 bases and J by 3 bases. CDR1 MDHEN and CDR2 SYDVKM come from the germline V gene. The CDR3 is 14 amino acids. The chain's CDR3 is CASSPGQPHTEAFF. The DNA for the CDR3 is TGTGCCAGCAGCCCGGGACAGCCCCACACTGAAGCTTTCTTT. The whole variable domain, filled in from reference TRBV28 and TRBJ1-1, reads DVKVTQSSRYLVKRTGEKVFLECVQDMDHENMFWYRQDPGLGLRLIYFSYDVKMKEKGDIPEGYSVSREKKERFSLILESASTNQTSMYLCASSPGQPHTEAFFGQGTRLTVV.

This clonotype was recorded at least ten times. The V gene is TRBV19, the J gene TRBJ2-7, with 10 bases fitting TRBD2. With 5 bases clipped from V and 2 bases from J, the junction kept 9 bases outside the gene matches. CDR1 LNHDA and CDR2 SQIVND come from the germline V gene (reference sequence). CDR3 length: 16 amino acids. This chain's CDR3 is CASSEYASGGTYEQYF. The DNA for the CDR3 is TGTGCCAGTAGTGAATACGCTAGCGGGGGAACCTACGAGCAGTACTTC.

At least ten counts were recorded for this clonotype. The genes are TRBV12-3 or TRBV12-4 and TRBJ2-2; no definite D call. This CDR3 has 14 amino acids. V was clipped by 4 bases and J by 0 bases, with 6 bases between them. Written as DNA, the CDR3 is TGTGCCAGCAGTTGGGCCCCGAACACCGGGGAGCTGTTTTTT. It translates to CASSWAPNTGELFF.

There are many counts of this clonotype. The chain is built from TRBV28 and TRBJ1-2, with no clear D. V was cut by 9 bases and J by 4 bases, with 18 bases left in between. This CDR3 spans 14 amino acids. Germline CDR1 is MDHEN and CDR2 is SYDVKM. CDR3 region: CASVSPPDLYGYTF. Here the CDR3 DNA reads TGTGCCAGTGTAAGCCCGCCGGATCTCTATGGCTACACCTTC.

This clonotype was recorded at least ten times. The genes are TRBV12-3 or TRBV12-4 and TRBJ2-7, with D possibly matching TRBD1 (7 bases). The V gene lost 8 bases and the J gene lost 4 bases, with 18 bases spanning the gap. The CDR3 is 14 residues long. The CDR3 protein is CASRWGRGRYEQYF. CDR3 DNA: TGTGCCAGCCGATGGGGCAGGGGGAGGTACGAGCAGTACTTC.

There are a few counts of this clonotype. This chain links TRBV11-3 with TRBJ2-7; 7 bases are shared with TRBD2. This CDR3 is built from 14 residues. With V trimmed by 9 bases and J by 4 bases, 12 bases remained unmatched. Germline CDR1 SGHNT, CDR2 YENEEA. The CDR3 here is CASRGAGAMYEQYF. CDR3 bases: TGTGCCAGTAGGGGCGCGGGAGCTATGTACGAGCAGTACTTC.

J is TRBJ2-3 and V is TRBV28; 13 bases fit TRBD2. Trimming cost V 10 bases and J 8 bases; bases outside gene matches: 15. The CDR3 covers 16 residues. CDR1 and CDR2 (germline): MDHEN, SYDVKM. CDR3 in amino acids: CATYGGLAGVRVTQYF. The CDR3 coding sequence is TGTGCCACCTATGGTGGACTAGCGGGGGTTCGGGTTACGCAGTATTTT.

There are many counts of this clonotype. V gene TRBV29-1 combines with J gene TRBJ2-7; the match to TRBD1 covers 9 bases. Germline loops: CDR1 SQVTM, CDR2 ANQGSEA. Trimming removed 2 bases from V and 7 bases from J; junction bases left unmatched: 12. The CDR3 extends over 15 amino acids. The CDR3 DNA sequence: TGCAGCGTTGAATCTCAGGGACAGGGATTAGGAGAGCAGTACTTC. Protein: CSVESQGQGLGEQYF.

This clonotype was seen many times. J is TRBJ2-7 and V is TRBV6-1; 9 bases are a match to TRBD1. There are 15 residues in the CDR3. Germline lookup yields CDR1 MNHNS and CDR2 SASEGT. Germline trimming cut 4 bases from V and 0 bases from J; bases unmatched to any gene: 4. The CDR3 loop reads CASSATGGSSYEQYF. In DNA, the CDR3 is TGTGCCAGCAGTGCGACAGGGGGGAGCTCCTACGAGCAGTACTTC.

This clonotype came up a few times. V is TRBV6-2 or TRBV6-3 and J is TRBJ1-5; D is undetermined. Germline assignment: CDR1 MNHEY and CDR2 SVGEGT. Trimming pared 4 bases from V and 8 bases from J, leaving 9 bases between. The CDR3 consists of 12 residues. CDR3 DNA: TGTGCCAGCAGTTTAGACGGGGAGCCCCAGCATTTT. Protein: CASSLDGEPQHF.

This clonotype was recorded at least ten times. The chain combines TRBV2 with TRBJ1-1; D not resolved. The germline V gene encodes CDR1 SNHLY and CDR2 FYNNEI. The CDR3 totals 13 residues. Trimming pared 6 bases from V and 4 bases from J, leaving 12 bases between. The CDR3 nucleotides read TGTGCCAGCAGAGAGGGATCGATCACTGAAGCTTTCTTT. Residues: CASREGSITEAFF.

As for this clonotype: A much larger clone sits a single nucleotide away, making a read error possible. The V and J genes are TRBV6-1 and TRBJ1-1, with D perhaps TRBD1 (6 bases). CDR1 and CDR2 from the germline V gene are MNHNS and SASEGT. This CDR3 is built from 14 residues. CDR3: CAGRQRGENTEAFF. The CDR3, as DNA: TGTGCCGGCAGGCAAAGGGGGGAGAACACTGAAGCTTTCTTT.

The chain employs TRBV15 and TRBJ1-3, with D hard to call. There are 15 residues in the CDR3. Trimming shortened V by 8 bases and J by 0 bases, and 14 bases separated the two germline ends. Germline V lookup: CDR1 LNHNV, CDR2 YYDKDF (reference sequence). CDR3 coding DNA: TGTGCCACCGGTGAACAGAATCCCTCTGGAAACACCATATATTTT. Its translation: CATGEQNPSGNTIYF. Full variable domain (rest looked up from reference TRBV15 and TRBJ1-3): DAMVIQNPRYQVTQFGKPVTLSCSQTLNHNVMYWYQQKSSQAPKLLFHYYDKDFNNEADTPDNFQSRRPNTSFCFLDIRSPGLGDTAMYLCATGEQNPSGNTIYFGEGSWLTVV.

In this sample, this clonotype turned up a few times. The V call is TRBV6-5, the J call TRBJ1-4; D is uncertain. Germline V gene lookup returns CDR1 MNHEY and CDR2 SVGAGI. The CDR3 has 18 amino acids. Trimming removed 0 bases at V and 0 bases at J, with 14 bases between. The CDR3 sequence is CASSYSEIENTTNEKLFF. The CDR3 region has the DNA TGTGCCAGCAGTTACTCAGAAATCGAGAATACAACTAATGAAAAACTGTTTTTT.